The following is a T cell receptor (beta chain) sequence with its context. Its target is not known. Profiled with immunoSEQ multiplex PCR; TCRdb holds only in-frame clones, not every one. The table shows some 90,000 clones, with around 90% occurring only once. The sample originates from a study of T cell responses to AZD1222 COVID-19 vaccine. Study outcomes and limitations: Repertoire sampling happened only post peak T cell response.

This CDR3 has 14 residues. Trimming removed 4 bases at V and 2 bases at J, with 13 bases between. Germline CDR1 is SGHRS and CDR2 is YFSETQ. The chain uses TRBV5-1 and TRBJ2-7; TRBD1 or TRBD2 may be the D gene (7 bases each). The receptor was derived from an adult who received the AZD1222 COVID-19 vaccine. Sequenced material: peripheral blood, taken 28 days after the second AZD1222 dose. CDR3 nucleotide sequence: TGCGCCAGCAGCGCCCAGGGGGGGACCTACGAGCAGTACTTC. This encodes CASSAQGGTYEQYF. The whole variable domain, remainder taken from reference TRBV5-1 and TRBJ2-7, is KAGVTQTPRYLIKTRGQQVTLSCSPISGHRSVSWYQQTPGQGLQFLFEYFSETQRNKGNFPGRFSGRQFSNSRSEMNVSTLELGDSALYLCASSAQGGTYEQYFGPGTRLTVT.